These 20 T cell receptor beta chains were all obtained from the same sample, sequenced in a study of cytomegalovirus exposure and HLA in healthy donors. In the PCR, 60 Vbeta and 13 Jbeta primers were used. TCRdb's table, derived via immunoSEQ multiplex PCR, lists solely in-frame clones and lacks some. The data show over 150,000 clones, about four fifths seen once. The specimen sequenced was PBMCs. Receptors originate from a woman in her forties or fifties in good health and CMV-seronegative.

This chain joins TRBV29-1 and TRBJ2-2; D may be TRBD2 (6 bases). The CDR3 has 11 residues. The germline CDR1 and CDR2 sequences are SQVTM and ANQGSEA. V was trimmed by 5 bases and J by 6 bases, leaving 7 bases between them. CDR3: CSVWGAGELFF. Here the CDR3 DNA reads TGCAGCGTTTGGGGGGCCGGGGAGCTGTTTTTT.

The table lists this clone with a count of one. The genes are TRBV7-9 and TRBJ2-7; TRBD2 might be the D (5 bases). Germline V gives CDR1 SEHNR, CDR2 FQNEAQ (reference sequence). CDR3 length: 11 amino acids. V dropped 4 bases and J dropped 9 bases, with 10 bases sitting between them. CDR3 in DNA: TGTGCCAGCAGCTCCGGGAACCTGCAGTACTTC. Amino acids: CASSSGNLQYF.

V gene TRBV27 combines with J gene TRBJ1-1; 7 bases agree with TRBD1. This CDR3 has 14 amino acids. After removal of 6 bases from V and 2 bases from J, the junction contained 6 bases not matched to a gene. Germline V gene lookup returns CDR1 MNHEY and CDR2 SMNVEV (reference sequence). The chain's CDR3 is CASRKGAPNTEAFF. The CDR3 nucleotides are TGTGCCAGCAGGAAGGGGGCTCCAAACACTGAAGCTTTCTTT.

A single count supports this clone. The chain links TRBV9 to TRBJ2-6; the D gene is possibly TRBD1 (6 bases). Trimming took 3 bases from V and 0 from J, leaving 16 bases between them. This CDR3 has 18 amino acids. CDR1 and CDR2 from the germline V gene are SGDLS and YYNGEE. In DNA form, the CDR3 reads TGTGCCAGCAGCGCGCGACCGGGACAAACCTCTGGGGCCAACGTCCTGACTTTC. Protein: CASSARPGQTSGANVLTF.

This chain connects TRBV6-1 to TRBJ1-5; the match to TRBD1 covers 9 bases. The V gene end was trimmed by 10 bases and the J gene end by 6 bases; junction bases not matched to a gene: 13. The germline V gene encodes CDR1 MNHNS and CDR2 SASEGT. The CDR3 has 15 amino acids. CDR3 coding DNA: TGTGCCACCGTGCTGGGACAGGGCCTTGGTCAGCCCCAGCATTTT. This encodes CATVLGQGLGQPQHF.

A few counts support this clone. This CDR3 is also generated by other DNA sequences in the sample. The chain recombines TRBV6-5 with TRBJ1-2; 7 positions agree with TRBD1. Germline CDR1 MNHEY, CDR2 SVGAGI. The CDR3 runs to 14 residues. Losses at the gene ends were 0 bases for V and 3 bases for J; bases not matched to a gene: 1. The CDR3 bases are TGTGCCAGCAGTTACTCCGGACAGGACTATGGCTACACCTTC. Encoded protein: CASSYSGQDYGYTF.

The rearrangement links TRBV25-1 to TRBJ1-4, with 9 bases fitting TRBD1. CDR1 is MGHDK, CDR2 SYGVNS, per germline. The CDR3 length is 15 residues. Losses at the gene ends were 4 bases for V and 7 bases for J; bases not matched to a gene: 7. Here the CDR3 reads CASSAYRGLSEKLFF. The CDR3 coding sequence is TGTGCCAGCAGTGCTTACAGGGGGCTTAGTGAAAAACTGTTTTTT.

The CDR3 protein is CASSLIPGSYNEQFF. In nucleotides, the CDR3 is TGCGCCAGCAGCTTGATCCCAGGCTCCTACAATGAGCAGTTCTTC. This chain links TRBV5-1 with TRBJ2-1, with D unclear. CDR3 length equals 15 residues. Germline V CDR1 and CDR2: SGHRS, YFSETQ. Trimming took 1 base from V and 0 from J, leaving 8 bases between them.

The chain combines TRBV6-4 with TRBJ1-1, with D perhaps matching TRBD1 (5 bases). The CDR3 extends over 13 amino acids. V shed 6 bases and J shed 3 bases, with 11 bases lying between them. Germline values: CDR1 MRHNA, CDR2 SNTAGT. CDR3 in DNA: TGTGCCAGCAGCAGGGAAGTGCACACTGAAGCTTTCTTT. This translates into CASSREVHTEAFF.

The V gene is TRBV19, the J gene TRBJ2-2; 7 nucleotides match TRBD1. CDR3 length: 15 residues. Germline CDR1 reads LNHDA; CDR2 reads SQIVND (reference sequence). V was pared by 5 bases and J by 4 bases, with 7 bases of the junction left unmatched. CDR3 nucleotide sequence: TGTGCCAGTAGTGAGACAGGGTTCGTCACCGGGGAGCTGTTTTTT. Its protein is CASSETGFVTGELFF.

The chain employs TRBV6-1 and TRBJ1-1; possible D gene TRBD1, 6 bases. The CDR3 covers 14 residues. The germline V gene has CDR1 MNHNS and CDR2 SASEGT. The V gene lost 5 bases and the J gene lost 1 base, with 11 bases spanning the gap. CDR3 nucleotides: TGTGCCAGCAGTCCGGGACACAGGAACACTGAAGCTTTCTTT. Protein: CASSPGHRNTEAFF.

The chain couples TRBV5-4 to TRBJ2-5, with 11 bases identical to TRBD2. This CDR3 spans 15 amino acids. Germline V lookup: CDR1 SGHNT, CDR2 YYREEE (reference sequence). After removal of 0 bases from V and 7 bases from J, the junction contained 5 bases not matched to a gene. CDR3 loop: CASSLGSGTSGTQYF. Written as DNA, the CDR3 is TGTGCCAGCAGCTTGGGATCGGGGACTAGCGGGACCCAGTACTTC.

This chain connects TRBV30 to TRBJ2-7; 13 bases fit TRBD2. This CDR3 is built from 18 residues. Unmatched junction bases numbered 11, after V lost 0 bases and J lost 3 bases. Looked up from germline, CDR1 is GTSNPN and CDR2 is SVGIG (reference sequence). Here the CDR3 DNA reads TGTGCCTGGAGTGTGGGAGGACTAGCGGGAGTTCGTTTCTACGAGCAGTACTTC. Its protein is CAWSVGGLAGVRFYEQYF.

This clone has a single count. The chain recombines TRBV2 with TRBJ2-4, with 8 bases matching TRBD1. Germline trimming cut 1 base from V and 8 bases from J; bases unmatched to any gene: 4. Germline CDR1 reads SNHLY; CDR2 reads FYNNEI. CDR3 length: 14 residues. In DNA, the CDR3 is TGTGCCAGCAGTGAAGTCAGGGGGCCTGACATTCAGTACTTC. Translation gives CASSEVRGPDIQYF.

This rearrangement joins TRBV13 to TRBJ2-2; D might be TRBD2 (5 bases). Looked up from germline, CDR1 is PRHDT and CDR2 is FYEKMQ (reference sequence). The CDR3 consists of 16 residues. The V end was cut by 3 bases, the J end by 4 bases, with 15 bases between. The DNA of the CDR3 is TGTGCCAGCAGCTTCAAGCGCCAAGAGGGCACCGGGGAGCTGTTTTTT. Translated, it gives CASSFKRQEGTGELFF. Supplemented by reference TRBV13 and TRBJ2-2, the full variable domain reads AAGVIQSPRHLIKEKRETATLKCYPIPRHDTVYWYQQGPGQDPQFLISFYEKMQSDKGSIPDRFSAQQFSDYHSELNMSSLELGDSALYFCASSFKRQEGTGELFFGEGSRLTVL.

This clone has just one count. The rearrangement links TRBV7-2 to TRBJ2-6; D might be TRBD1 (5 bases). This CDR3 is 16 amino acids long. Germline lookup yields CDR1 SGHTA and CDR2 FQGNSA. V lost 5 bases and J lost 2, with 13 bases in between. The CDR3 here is CASSLNQGTGANVLTF. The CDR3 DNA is TGTGCCAGCAGCCTGAATCAGGGCACTGGGGCCAACGTCCTGACTTTC.

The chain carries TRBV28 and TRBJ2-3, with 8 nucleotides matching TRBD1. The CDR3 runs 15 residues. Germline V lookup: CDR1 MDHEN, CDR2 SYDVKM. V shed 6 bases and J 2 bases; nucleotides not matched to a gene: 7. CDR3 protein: CASSPPGGNTDTQYF. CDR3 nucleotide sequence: TGTGCCAGCAGCCCTCCAGGGGGCAACACAGATACGCAGTATTTT.

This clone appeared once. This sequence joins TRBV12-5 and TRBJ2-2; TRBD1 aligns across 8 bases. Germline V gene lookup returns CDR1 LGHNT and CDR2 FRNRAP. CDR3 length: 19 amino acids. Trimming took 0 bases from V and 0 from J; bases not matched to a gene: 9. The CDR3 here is CASGLVRAGGNPNTGELFF. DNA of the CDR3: TGTGCTAGTGGTTTGGTACGAGCAGGGGGCAACCCGAACACCGGGGAGCTGTTTTTT. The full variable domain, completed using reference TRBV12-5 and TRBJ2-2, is DARVTQTPRHKVTEMGQEVTMRCQPILGHNTVFWYRQTMMQGLELLAYFRNRAPLDDSGMPKDRFSAEMPDATLATLKIQPSEPRDSAVYFCASGLVRAGGNPNTGELFFGEGSRLTVL.

CDR3 nucleotides: TGTGCCAGCACCGCAGCTCAGGGTAATGAAAAACTGTTTTTT. It specifies CASTAAQGNEKLFF. This sequence joins TRBV7-9 and TRBJ1-4; maybe TRBD1 (5 bases). The length of the CDR3 is 14 residues. With 7 bases removed from V and 4 bases from J, the gap between germline ends came to 13 bases. The germline gives CDR1 SEHNR, CDR2 FQNEAQ (reference sequence). The complete variable domain, with remaining parts taken from reference TRBV7-9 and TRBJ1-4, reads DTGVSQNPRHKITKRGQNVTFRCDPISEHNRLYWYRQTLGQGPEFLTYFQNEAQLEKSRLLSDRFSAERPKGSFSTLEIQRTEQGDSAMYLCASTAAQGNEKLFFGSGTQLSVL.

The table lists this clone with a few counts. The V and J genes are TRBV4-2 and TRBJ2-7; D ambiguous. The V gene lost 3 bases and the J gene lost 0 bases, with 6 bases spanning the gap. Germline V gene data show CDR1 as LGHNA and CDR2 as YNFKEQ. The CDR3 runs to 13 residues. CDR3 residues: CASSQGSSYEQYF. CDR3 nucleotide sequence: TGTGCCAGCAGCCAGGGCAGCTCCTACGAGCAGTACTTC.